This T cell receptor (beta chain) was identified during a study of blood T cell repertoires in COVID-19 (dated by TCRdb to 2019 to 2021). Turning to the overall study: Samples covering the acute and convalescent phases of COVID-19 were provided by collaborators in the United States, Italy and Spain. The material from the prospective study consisted of cDNA or gDNA derived from T cells, B-cell-depleted T cells, or PBMCs. The dataset comprised deeply sampled blood TCRbeta repertoires from subjects exposed to, actively infected with, or recovered from COVID-19. A freely available public database, intended as a resource for researchers studying the immune response to SARS-CoV-2, is where the repertoires were released. The samples were drawn from two sources: the first 160 participants of the ongoing ImmuneRACE study, and 1,200 or so subjects contributed by 6 global collaborators. A de-identified subject ID, COVID-19 status, age in years and sex were almost always included in the sample metadata. Where available, HLA class I and class II types were taken from metadata supplied by the sample provider and were not determined by assay-based typing. Results and caveats for the whole study, not just this receptor: The amount of clinical and demographic metadata varied by source and participant and was provided uncurated.

V is pared back by 0 bases and J by 3 bases, with 6 bases lying between the germline termini. The germline V gene (reference sequence) provides CDR1 GTSNPN and CDR2 SVGIG. The CDR3 runs 12 residues from the cysteine to the phenylalanine. The kept DNA is CDR3 alone, 36 bases in frame from the first base. On this clone: Its binding antigen is unknown. Nothing much larger sits one base from this clone, and base qualities are not available.

TCRbeta CDR3 regions were amplified from genomic DNA using the immunoSEQ Assay, a bias-controlled multiplex PCR. As for the authors' bioinformatics: Within the assay, amplification of reference gene primers was used to estimate how many nucleated cells each sample contained. To quantify the absolute abundance of each unique TCRbeta CDR3 rearrangement, sequence reads were collapsed and filtered. For each sample, productive Simpson clonality was calculated as the square root of Simpson's diversity index across productive rearrangements. The table comes from immuneACCESS by way of TCRdb, which keeps in-frame sequences with V and J called. Part of the clones is missing from these tables; in studies checked, under half for an unresolved V gene and the rest for unknown reasons. That table gives V, J and clone size, and the DNA gave D and trimming. Recorded for this sample are about 130,000 clones; around 86% of them occurred a single time. The leading ten clones occupy approximately 8.7% of the sample.

Whole blood was collected in K2EDTA tubes by collaborating institutions according to the institutions' own protocols. For TCRbeta analysis, collaborators shipped samples in one of three forms: frozen whole blood, isolated PBMCs, or DNA extracted from either of those sample types. The sample taken for sequencing was peripheral blood. Recombination joined TRBV30 with TRBJ2-7; no confident D gene assignment can be made. The receptor was derived from a man aged 35-49 years with active or convalescent COVID-19. The CDR3 amino acid sequence is: CAWSVLIYEQYF. The DNA is TGTGCCTGGAGTGTACTTATCTACGAGCAGTACTTC. Full variable domain (CDR3 extended with the reference TRBV30 and TRBJ2-7 proteins): SQTIHQWPATLVQPVGSPLSLECTVEGTSNPNLYWYRQAAGRGLQLLFYSVGIGQISSEVPQNLSASRPQDRQFILSSKKLLLSDSGFYLCAWSVLIYEQYFGPGTRLTVT.